This record concerns one T cell receptor (beta chain) sequence. Its antigen is not known. The data belong to a study of CD8+ T cells in alopecia areata. Broader study findings: Clonality in lesional scalp, especially alopecia totalis/universalis, exceeded that of normal scalp.

Extracted RNA was reverse transcribed, and the resulting cDNA served as sequencing template. Clones were read by immunoSEQ multiplex PCR, and TCRdb kept only the in-frame ones, dropping some. The data hold roughly 200,000 clones, with more than 60% observed a single time. The length of the CDR3 is 13 residues. Germline CDR1 reads SQVTM; CDR2 reads ANQGSEA. With 4 bases removed from V and 1 base from J, the gap between germline ends came to 8 bases. The chain uses TRBV29-1 and TRBJ2-4, with D uncertain. Here the sequenced sample was CD4+ T cells sorted from blood, taken at week 0. The source is a human donor with alopecia areata. The CDR3 DNA reads TGCAGCGTTGGACTTAGGGCCAAAAACATTCAGTACTTC. Translating it yields CSVGLRAKNIQYF.